This entry lists 21 T cell receptor beta chains sequenced from one sample in a study of CD8+ T cells in alopecia areata. Peripheral blood samples and lesional scalp punch biopsies were obtained from alopecia areata patients. RNA extraction and reverse transcription yielded cDNA as sequencing template. Method: immunoSEQ multiplex PCR; TCRdb's copy keeps in-frame clones and lacks some. Of 14,000 or so clones listed, 50% to 60% are singletons. The source material was skin, sampled at week 0. These receptors were collected from a human donor with alopecia areata.

The table lists this clone with a few counts. V gene TRBV19 combines with J gene TRBJ2-1; unclear D gene. The V gene's germline CDR1 is LNHDA and CDR2 SQIVND (reference sequence). This CDR3 contains 13 residues. V lost 6 bases and J 0 bases, leaving 6 bases between the germline ends. CDR3 sequence reads: CASRQSSYNEQFF. For the CDR3, the DNA is TGTGCCAGTAGGCAGAGCTCCTACAATGAGCAGTTCTTC.

This clone has a handful of counts. The rearrangement joins TRBV27 to TRBJ2-3; D call uncertain. V gave up 2 bases and J gave up 0 bases, with 9 bases separating them. Germline CDR1 MNHEY, CDR2 SMNVEV (reference sequence). CDR3 length: 15 residues. Here the CDR3 reads CASSLIHLSTDTQYF. The DNA of the CDR3 is TGTGCCAGCAGTTTAATCCACCTTAGCACAGATACGCAGTATTTT.

This clone was found a few times. The chain recombines TRBV29-1 with TRBJ1-5, with D tentatively TRBD1 (5 bases). The CDR3 covers 14 residues. V dropped 4 bases and J dropped 6 bases, with 16 bases sitting between them. From germline, CDR1 is SQVTM and CDR2 ANQGSEA. The CDR3 bases are TGCAGCGTTGCGGGGCAGGGTGCGGGTCAGCCCCAGCATTTT. Translated, it gives CSVAGQGAGQPQHF.

V usage is TRBV2 and J usage is TRBJ1-6; no definite D call. This CDR3 is 14 amino acids long. V lost 8 bases and J lost 8, with 16 bases in between. Germline CDR1 and CDR2: SNHLY and FYNNEI. CDR3 residues: CASLRTTLDSPLHF. In DNA form, the CDR3 reads TGTGCCAGCCTCCGAACCACCCTGGATTCACCCCTCCACTTT.

The CDR3 loop is CASSWGPRAEQFF. CDR3 coding DNA: TGTGCCAGCAGTTGGGGGCCCCGGGCGGAGCAGTTCTTC. The chain couples TRBV27 to TRBJ2-1; D is possibly TRBD1 (6 bases). The CDR3 covers 13 residues. V lost 4 bases, J lost 10 bases, and 14 bases lay in between. Germline V gene data show CDR1 as MNHEY and CDR2 as SMNVEV (reference sequence).

This rearrangement joins TRBV6-1 to TRBJ1-5, with D perhaps matching TRBD1 (6 bases). Germline CDR1 is MNHNS and CDR2 is SASEGT. Trimming stripped 8 bases from V and 7 bases from J, with 18 bases between. The CDR3 has 14 amino acids. This CDR3 is CASLRGQSGQPQHF. The DNA of the CDR3 is TGTGCCAGCCTTCGGGGGCAGTCCGGACAGCCCCAGCATTTT.

V and J are TRBV7-9 and TRBJ1-2; 8 nucleotides match TRBD1. Per germline, CDR1 SEHNR and CDR2 FQNEAQ (reference sequence). This CDR3 contains 12 residues. V was pared by 5 bases and J by 9 bases, with 5 bases of the junction left unmatched. The DNA for the CDR3 is TGTGCCAGCAGCCCAGGACAGGGCAGCTACACCTTC. Its translation: CASSPGQGSYTF.

The chain recombines TRBV6-5 with TRBJ1-1; D is uncertain. The germline CDR1 and CDR2 sequences are MNHEY and SVGAGI. The CDR3 consists of 13 residues. V lost 3 bases and J lost 5, with 10 bases in between. The CDR3 sequence is CASSYSEGTEAFF. DNA of the CDR3: TGTGCCAGCAGTTATTCTGAAGGAACTGAAGCTTTCTTT.

The chain combines TRBV5-4 with TRBJ2-2, with TRBD2 matching 10 bases. The trim removed 0 bases at V and 2 bases at J, leaving 4 bases unmatched. From germline, CDR1 is SGHNT and CDR2 YYREEE (reference sequence). The CDR3 totals 17 residues. The CDR3 sequence is CASSLGASGGNTGELFF. The CDR3 DNA follows: TGTGCCAGCAGCTTGGGTGCTAGCGGGGGTAACACCGGGGAGCTGTTTTTT.

This clone was recorded a few times. The V gene is TRBV7-2, the J gene TRBJ2-7; no definite D call. Trimming removed 1 base from V and 7 bases from J, with 11 bases in between. Germline CDR1 is SGHTA and CDR2 is FQGNSA. CDR3 length: 13 amino acids. The CDR3 DNA follows: TGTGCCAGCAGCTTAGTGGCCGGTCGTGAGCAGTACTTC. Translation gives CASSLVAGREQYF.

The CDR3 spells CASSFPPIYEQYF. The CDR3 DNA reads TGTGCCAGCAGCTTCCCCCCCATCTACGAGCAGTACTTC. The chain uses TRBV7-8 and TRBJ2-7; no reliable D call. CDR3 size: 13 residues. Trimming left V 3 bases short and J 3 bases short, with 9 bases between. Germline CDR1 reads SGHVS; CDR2 reads FQNEAQ.

The chain uses TRBV4-1 and TRBJ1-1, with D perhaps TRBD1 (6 bases). The CDR3 loop spans 13 amino acids. The V gene lost 4 bases and the J gene lost 4 bases, with 10 bases spanning the gap. The germline CDR1 and CDR2 sequences are MGHRA and YSYEKL. The CDR3 DNA is TGCGCCAGCAGCCGGGGGGCCGGCACTGAAGCTTTCTTT. As protein: CASSRGAGTEAFF.

The chain combines TRBV5-1 with TRBJ2-1, with 7 bases aligning to TRBD1. V trimming: 3 bases; J trimming: 8 bases; junction bases outside the gene matches: 11. The germline V gene has CDR1 SGHRS and CDR2 YFSETQ. This CDR3 region has 15 residues. The CDR3 loop is CASSSVGTVGDEQFF. The DNA of the CDR3 is TGCGCCAGCAGCTCCGTGGGGACAGTTGGGGATGAGCAGTTCTTC.

The chain uses TRBV5-1 and TRBJ2-1; the match to TRBD2 covers 10 bases. This CDR3 has 15 residues. In germline, CDR1 is SGHRS, CDR2 YFSETQ. V lost 0 bases, J lost 8 bases, and 5 bases stayed unmatched. The CDR3, as DNA: TGCGCCAGCAGCTTGGAAGTAGCGGGGGGAGATGAGCAGTTCTTC. Amino acids: CASSLEVAGGDEQFF.

The chain links TRBV30 to TRBJ2-2; D gene unclear. This CDR3 has 11 residues. Trimming pared 3 bases from V and 1 base from J, leaving 0 bases between. CDR1 GTSNPN and CDR2 SVGIG come from the germline V gene (reference sequence). Written as DNA, the CDR3 is TGTGCCTGGAGGAACACCGGGGAGCTGTTTTTT. It is translated as CAWRNTGELFF.

Details on this clone: The conserved final phenylalanine or tryptophan is absent from the CDR3, which likely points to a read error. The chain uses TRBV5-1 and TRBJ2-7, with D maybe TRBD1 (6 bases). The V and J ends lost 4 bases and 2 bases respectively, with 10 bases between them. The CDR3 totals 13 residues. In germline, CDR1 is SGHRS, CDR2 YFSETQ. The CDR3 DNA follows: TGCGCCAGCAGCAACGACAGGCCCTACGAGCAGTACCTC. Residues: CASSNDRPYEQYL.

The CDR3 sequence is CASSSPVEEKNIQYF. As DNA, the CDR3 is TGTGCCAGCAGTTCACCCGTTGAGGAGAAAAACATTCAGTACTTC. This chain connects TRBV27 to TRBJ2-4; no definite D call. Germline values: CDR1 MNHEY, CDR2 SMNVEV (reference sequence). The CDR3 length is 15 residues. Trimming removed 4 bases at V and 4 bases at J, with 14 bases between.

This clone was seen only once. This sequence joins TRBV12-5 and TRBJ1-1; 8 bases map to TRBD1. The CDR3 contains 13 residues. V lost 5 bases and J lost 5; bases outside the gene matches: 4. The V gene's germline CDR1 is LGHNT and CDR2 FRNRAP. CDR3 DNA sequence: TGTGCTAGTGGTCCCAGGGGGCGGACTGAAGCTTTCTTT. Protein product: CASGPRGRTEAFF. The full variable domain, its missing parts supplied by reference TRBV12-5 and TRBJ1-1, is DARVTQTPRHKVTEMGQEVTMRCQPILGHNTVFWYRQTMMQGLELLAYFRNRAPLDDSGMPKDRFSAEMPDATLATLKIQPSEPRDSAVYFCASGPRGRTEAFFGQGTRLTVV.

The V gene is TRBV6-1, the J gene TRBJ1-2, with 9 bases that match TRBD1. CDR1 MNHNS and CDR2 SASEGT come from the germline V gene. This CDR3 has 14 amino acids. With 6 bases clipped from V and 4 bases from J, the junction kept 6 bases outside the gene matches. The CDR3 spells CASSPQGAGYGYTF. The CDR3 DNA reads TGTGCCAGCAGCCCACAGGGGGCAGGCTATGGCTACACCTTC.

In its sample, this clone ranks as medium-sized. The CDR3 here is CASSPKPPTGPHEQYF. CDR3 sequence (DNA): TGTGCCAGCTCACCGAAACCACCGACAGGGCCACACGAGCAGTACTTC. The rearrangement joins TRBV18 to TRBJ2-7; TRBD1 aligns across 7 bases. The ends lost 3 bases at V and 5 bases at J; junction bases unmatched: 13. CDR1 is KGHSH, CDR2 LQKENI, per germline. The CDR3 totals 16 residues.

In the case of this clone: Possible read error: a much larger clone is one base away. The V call is TRBV5-4, the J call TRBJ2-5, with 9 positions matching TRBD2. This CDR3 contains 14 residues. The germline gives CDR1 SGHNT, CDR2 YYREEE (reference sequence). V gave up 3 bases and J gave up 4 bases; unmatched junction bases: 4. The CDR3 spells CASSCGGGGETQYF. DNA of the CDR3: TGTGCCAGCAGCTGCGGGGGGGGAGGAGAGACCCAGTACTTC.